These 13 T cell receptor beta chains were sequenced from one sample in a study of CD8 T cells in Susac syndrome. The authors reverse transcribed roughly 0.5 to 1 ug RNA with random hexamers. In TCRdb, the immunoSEQ multiplex PCR reads were re-called with MiXCR into one record per CDR3 protein. The sample records tens of thousands of distinct CDR3 sequences, more than 85% being singletons. The sequenced sample was CD8+ T cells from PBMCs. The source is a human donor in good health.

This sequence joins TRBV18 and TRBJ1-1; D gene uncertain. The V gene lost 3 bases and the J gene lost 6 bases, with 11 bases spanning the gap. The CDR3 extends over 13 amino acids. Per germline, CDR1 KGHSH and CDR2 LQKENI. The CDR3 region has the DNA TGTGCCAGCTCACCCGGGAGAGGCGCTGAAGCTTTCTTT. It yields the protein CASSPGRGAEAFF.

The J gene is TRBJ2-7, the V gene TRBV6-2 or TRBV6-3; 7 nucleotides line up with TRBD1. Per the germline V gene, CDR1 is MNHEY and CDR2 is SVGEGT. This CDR3 has 13 residues. The J segment lost 3 bases and the V segment lost 6 bases, leaving 5 bases of the junction unmatched. The CDR3 DNA sequence: TGTGCCAGCAGCCTAAGGACAGGCTACGAGCAGTACTTC. Translating gives CASSLRTGYEQYF.

This clonotype was seen only once. The rearrangement joins TRBV6-4 to TRBJ2-5, with 8 bases fitting TRBD2. The junction had 9 bases not matched to a gene; V was cut back by 5 bases and J by 7 bases. Germline V gene lookup returns CDR1 MRHNA and CDR2 SNTAGT. The CDR3 runs to 14 residues. The DNA for the CDR3 is TGTGCCAGCAGTCCGGGACTAGATATTGGGACCCAGTACTTC. Its translation: CASSPGLDIGTQYF.

The V and J genes are TRBV5-6 and TRBJ1-2, with unresolved D. The CDR3 spans 13 residues. Trimming removed 0 bases from V and 2 bases from J, with 5 bases in between. Per the germline V gene, CDR1 is SGHDT and CDR2 is YYEEEE. The CDR3 coding sequence is TGTGCCAGCAGCTTGGGGCAGAACTATGGCTACACCTTC. Translating it yields CASSLGQNYGYTF. Variable domain in full (rest from reference TRBV5-6 and TRBJ1-2): DAGVTQSPTHLIKTRGQQVTLRCSPKSGHDTVSWYQQALGQGPQFIFQYYEEEERQRGNFPDRFSGHQFPNYSSELNVNALLLGDSALYLCASSLGQNYGYTFGSGTRLTVV.

The V and J genes are TRBV29-1 and TRBJ1-1; tentative D call: TRBD1 (6 bases). CDR3 length equals 13 residues. Looked up from germline, CDR1 is SQVTM and CDR2 is ANQGSEA. Deletions cut 4 bases from V and 0 bases from J, with 9 bases between. CDR3 DNA sequence: TGCAGCGTTGTGGGGGGCATGAACACTGAAGCTTTCTTT. It encodes CSVVGGMNTEAFF.

Points on this clonotype: Sequence at one end of the junction differs from germline and may be a read error. The V call is TRBV19, the J call TRBJ2-1, with 10 bases identical to TRBD2. The CDR3 contains 13 residues. The germline gives CDR1 LNHDA, CDR2 SQIVND (reference sequence). CDR3 amino acids: CASSMTVAGGRLF. Here the CDR3 DNA reads TGTGCCAGTAGTATGACGGTAGCGGGAGGACGACTCTTC.

The chain carries TRBV3-1 and TRBJ2-7, with TRBD2 matching over 7 bases. Unmatched junction bases numbered 4, after V lost 0 bases and J lost 2 bases. The CDR3 loop spans 15 amino acids. Germline CDR1 is LGHDT and CDR2 is YNNKEL (reference sequence). The CDR3 nucleotides read TGTGCCAGCAGCCAAGAGGGAGGGAGGACCTACGAGCAGTACTTC. This codes for CASSQEGGRTYEQYF.

The genes are TRBV12-3 or TRBV12-4 and TRBJ1-1; D is perhaps TRBD1 (5 bases). The CDR3 is 17 amino acids. V was trimmed by 3 bases and J by 4 bases, leaving 21 bases between them. CDR3 sequence: CASSFGTLEYLSTEAFF. The CDR3 region has the DNA TGTGCCAGCAGTTTCGGGACTCTGGAATATTTGAGCACTGAAGCTTTCTTT.

The V call is TRBV28, the J call TRBJ2-1, with TRBD1 as a possible D gene (6 bases). Deletions cut 7 bases from V and 5 bases from J, with 15 bases between. Germline CDR1 reads MDHEN; CDR2 reads SYDVKM. CDR3 length: 14 amino acids. The CDR3 sequence is CASISGVTNNEQFF. CDR3 nucleotides: TGTGCCAGCATTTCAGGGGTGACTAACAATGAGCAGTTCTTC. Supplemented by reference TRBV28 and TRBJ2-1, the full variable domain reads DVKVTQSSRYLVKRTGEKVFLECVQDMDHENMFWYRQDPGLGLRLIYFSYDVKMKEKGDIPEGYSVSREKKERFSLILESASTNQTSMYLCASISGVTNNEQFFGPGTRLTVL.

For this clonotype: A single base separates this from a much larger clone, so it may be a read error. The chain links TRBV3-1 to TRBJ2-5; D is undetermined. The CDR3 consists of 11 residues. V lost 3 bases to trimming and J lost 5 bases, with 4 bases between them. The germline V gene encodes CDR1 LGHDT and CDR2 YNNKEL (reference sequence). The DNA of the CDR3 is TGTGCCAGCAGCCATCTTGAGACCCAGTACTTC. It yields the protein CASSHLETQYF.

The V and J genes are TRBV7-2 and TRBJ2-7; no reliable D call. From germline, CDR1 is SGHTA and CDR2 FQGNSA. V was pared by 5 bases and J by 0 bases, with 8 bases between. The CDR3 runs 13 residues. The CDR3 here is CASSPHLSYEQYF. Here the CDR3 DNA reads TGTGCCAGCAGCCCCCATCTCTCCTACGAGCAGTACTTC. The whole variable domain, filled in from reference TRBV7-2 and TRBJ2-7, reads GAGVSQSPSNKVTEKGKDVELRCDPISGHTALYWYRQSLGQGLEFLIYFQGNSAPDKSGLPSDRFSAERTGGSVSTLTIQRTQQEDSAVYLCASSPHLSYEQYFGPGTRLTVT.

The J gene is TRBJ1-5, the V gene TRBV6-6; D perhaps matches TRBD1 (6 bases). Trimming took 6 bases from V and 1 from J, leaving 10 bases between them. Germline CDR1 reads MNHNY; CDR2 reads SVGAGI (reference sequence). The CDR3 length is 14 residues. The CDR3 loop is CASSHRESNQPQHF. The CDR3 nucleotides read TGTGCCAGCAGCCACAGGGAGAGCAATCAGCCCCAGCATTTT.

This clonotype was seen just once. This rearrangement joins TRBV19 to TRBJ2-1; possible D gene TRBD2, 5 bases. Per the germline V gene, CDR1 is LNHDA and CDR2 is SQIVND (reference sequence). The CDR3 spans 15 residues. V was clipped by 4 bases and J by 8 bases, with 18 bases between them. CDR3 protein: CASSRGDRSNDEQFF. Written as DNA, the CDR3 is TGTGCCAGTAGTAGGGGAGACCGGAGCAACGATGAGCAGTTCTTC.